A single sample is the source of the 20 T cell receptor beta chains below, sequenced in a study of blood T cell repertoires in COVID-19. Using immunoSEQ multiplex PCR, the repertoire was profiled, and TCRdb retains in-frame clones only, with some absent. In the table there are 200,000 to 300,000 clones, roughly 86% of which are singletons. Source material: peripheral blood. Source of these receptors: a human donor in a cohort sampled during active COVID-19.

The V and J genes are TRBV10-1 and TRBJ1-5; tentative D call: TRBD1 (6 bases). Germline assignment: CDR1 WNHNN and CDR2 SYGVQD (reference sequence). V lost 6 bases to trimming and J lost 6 bases, with 15 bases between them. The CDR3 covers 14 residues. The CDR3 is CASRIDRQSQPQHF. The CDR3, as DNA: TGCGCCAGCAGAATCGACAGGCAAAGTCAGCCCCAGCATTTT.

V gene TRBV6-5 combines with J gene TRBJ1-2, with 8 bases matching TRBD1. J lost 4 bases, V lost 8 bases, and 9 bases had no gene match. The germline gives CDR1 MNHEY, CDR2 SVGAGI. The CDR3 runs 14 residues. CDR3 nucleotides: TGTGCCAGCGATAAGGACAGGGAAAGCTATGGCTACACCTTC. Translated: CASDKDRESYGYTF.

The rearrangement uses TRBV5-1 and TRBJ2-7, with 7 positions matching TRBD1. V gave up 4 bases and J gave up 8 bases; unmatched junction bases: 6. This CDR3 contains 12 residues. Germline CDR1 and CDR2: SGHRS and YFSETQ. The CDR3 is CASSLGTDQQYF. The DNA of the CDR3 is TGCGCCAGCAGCCTAGGGACAGATCAGCAGTACTTC.

The chain links TRBV27 to TRBJ2-7; perhaps TRBD2 as D (5 bases). Trimming took 0 bases from V and 0 from J, leaving 9 bases between them. The V gene's germline CDR1 is MNHEY and CDR2 SMNVEV (reference sequence). The CDR3 covers 15 residues. In DNA form, the CDR3 reads TGTGCCAGCAGTTTATCTGGGGAGAACTCCTACGAGCAGTACTTC. Protein sequence: CASSLSGENSYEQYF.

This clone was counted a single time. This chain uses TRBV27 with TRBJ1-4, with D perhaps matching TRBD1 (6 bases). The CDR3 loop spans 16 amino acids. The germline CDR1 and CDR2 sequences are MNHEY and SMNVEV (reference sequence). Trimming pared 0 bases from V and 8 bases from J, leaving 16 bases between. The chain's CDR3 is CASSLSASGVWEKLFF. The CDR3, as DNA: TGTGCCAGCAGTTTATCCGCCTCAGGGGTCTGGGAAAAACTGTTTTTT.

This chain joins TRBV15 and TRBJ2-5; 12 bases map to TRBD1. V was pared by 1 base and J by 5 bases, with 8 bases of the junction left unmatched. Germline V gene lookup returns CDR1 LNHNV and CDR2 YYDKDF (reference sequence). The CDR3 totals 17 residues. Here the CDR3 reads CATSRAPGQGAWETQYF. The CDR3, as DNA: TGTGCCACCAGCAGAGCTCCGGGACAGGGGGCTTGGGAGACCCAGTACTTC.

The chain uses TRBV24-1 and TRBJ2-5; the D gene is possibly TRBD2 (6 bases). This CDR3 contains 16 residues. The germline CDR1 and CDR2 sequences are KGHDR and SFDVKD. V was pared by 0 bases and J by 3 bases, with 13 bases between. In nucleotides, the CDR3 is TGTGCCACCAGTGATTTGGAGTTCGGGGGTAAAGAGACCCAGTACTTC. It translates to CATSDLEFGGKETQYF.

The rearrangement uses TRBV5-1 and TRBJ2-3; possible D gene TRBD1, 5 bases. V was trimmed by 0 bases and J by 1 base, leaving 6 bases between them. CDR1 and CDR2 from the germline V gene are SGHRS and YFSETQ. This CDR3 has 14 amino acids. Here the CDR3 reads CASSLDRRTDTQYF. In DNA form, the CDR3 reads TGCGCCAGCAGCTTGGACAGGCGCACAGATACGCAGTATTTT.

This clone has only one observation. V is TRBV6-5 and J is TRBJ1-1, with a tentative D call TRBD1 (5 bases). There are 14 residues in the CDR3. The germline V gene encodes CDR1 MNHEY and CDR2 SVGAGI. Trimming removed 1 base from V and 4 bases from J, with 10 bases in between. The CDR3 reads CASSYWGEGTEAFF. As DNA, the CDR3 is TGTGCCAGCAGTTACTGGGGGGAGGGCACTGAAGCTTTCTTT.

This chain uses TRBV21-1 with TRBJ2-3; no DNA check was done on the table's D call, TRBD2. TRBV21-1 is a known pseudogene. This CDR3 region has 13 residues. The CDR3 DNA reads as TGTGCCAGCAGCAGGACGGGGGGCCCCCCGCAGTATTTT. It specifies CASSRTGGPPQYF.

This clone was counted once. V usage is TRBV6-5 and J usage is TRBJ2-6; tentative D call: TRBD1 (5 bases). V was shortened by 0 bases and J by 2 bases, with 5 bases between the two germline ends. The CDR3 sequence is 15 residues long. Germline V gene sequence: CDR1 MNHEY, CDR2 SVGAGI. The CDR3 is CASSYSTAGANVLTF. CDR3 DNA sequence: TGTGCCAGCAGTTACTCGACAGCTGGGGCCAACGTCCTGACTTTC.

This chain uses TRBV10-2 with TRBJ1-1; D remains ambiguous. The CDR3 covers 9 residues. Trimming took 10 bases from V and 9 from J, leaving 9 bases between them. Per germline, CDR1 WSHSY and CDR2 SAAADI. The CDR3 coding sequence is TGCGCCACCCCCAGTAAAGCTTTCTTT. It yields the protein CATPSKAFF.

The CDR3 here is CASSIVRGGYTF. The DNA of the CDR3 is TGTGCCAGTAGTATAGTCAGGGGTGGCTACACCTTC. The J gene is TRBJ1-2, the V gene TRBV19; maybe TRBD1 (6 bases). This CDR3 is built from 12 residues. The V end was cut by 1 base, the J end by 7 bases, with 7 bases between. The germline gives CDR1 LNHDA, CDR2 SQIVND (reference sequence).

This sequence joins TRBV10-3 and TRBJ2-6; 7 positions match TRBD1. Germline CDR1 is ENHRY and CDR2 is SYGVKD. V trimming: 10 bases; J trimming: 0 bases; junction bases outside the gene matches: 9. The CDR3 extends over 16 amino acids. CDR3 sequence: CATGTEVVSGANVLTF. Written as DNA, the CDR3 is TGTGCCACCGGGACAGAAGTCGTCTCTGGGGCCAACGTCCTGACTTTC.

As regards this clone: At one of its ends the junction is not consistent with the germline gene, which may arise from a read error. The rearrangement uses TRBV7-9 and TRBJ1-1; D is undetermined. CDR3 size: 15 residues. The germline V gene encodes CDR1 SEHNR and CDR2 FQNEAQ (reference sequence). CDR3 protein: CASSLAEGSRTEAFF. The CDR3 coding sequence is TGTGCCAGCAGCCTAGCCGAGGGATCGAGGACTGAAGCTTTCTTT. The full variable domain, with the rest looked up from reference TRBV7-9 and TRBJ1-1, is DTGVSQNPRHKITKRGQNVTFRCDPISEHNRLYWYRQTLGQGPEFLTYFQNEAQLEKSRLLSDRFSAERPKGSFSTLEIQRTEQGDSAMYLCASSLAEGSRTEAFFGQGTRLTVV.

The rearrangement links TRBV27 to TRBJ2-2; D unclear. Trimming pared 3 bases from V and 5 bases from J, leaving 13 bases between. This CDR3 has 15 residues. Per the germline V gene, CDR1 is MNHEY and CDR2 is SMNVEV (reference sequence). CDR3 amino acids: CASSLELPSTGELFF. The CDR3 region has the DNA TGTGCCAGCAGTTTGGAGCTACCTAGTACCGGGGAGCTGTTTTTT.

The chain uses TRBV30 and TRBJ1-2, with 9 bases aligning to TRBD1. CDR3 length: 15 residues. With V trimmed by 0 bases and J by 6 bases, 8 bases remained unmatched. CDR1 GTSNPN and CDR2 SVGIG come from the germline V gene (reference sequence). For the CDR3, the DNA is TGTGCCTGGAGTGTATGGGACAGGGTATACAATGGCTACACCTTC. Its translation is CAWSVWDRVYNGYTF.

This sequence joins TRBV30 and TRBJ1-3; D gene uncertain. The CDR3 spans 11 residues. The V and J ends lost 5 bases and 4 bases respectively, with 6 bases between them. CDR1 GTSNPN and CDR2 SVGIG come from the germline V gene (reference sequence). CDR3 DNA: TGTGCCTGGTCAATCGGAAACACCATATATTTT. Translation: CAWSIGNTIYF.

The chain has TRBV6-5 and TRBJ1-2; D not resolved. The germline V and J ends were trimmed by 10 bases and 7 bases, with 13 bases remaining between them. The CDR3 has 11 amino acids. Germline CDR1 reads MNHEY; CDR2 reads SVGAGI. The CDR3 here is CATGVSLGYTF. The CDR3 nucleotides read TGTGCCACCGGGGTGTCGCTTGGCTACACCTTC.

Only one count was recorded for this clone. The chain recombines TRBV6-5 with TRBJ1-5; the match to TRBD1 covers 8 bases. Germline loops: CDR1 MNHEY, CDR2 SVGAGI. The trim removed 0 bases at V and 6 bases at J, leaving 4 bases unmatched. This CDR3 region has 15 residues. Here the CDR3 reads CASSYSSTGVQPQHF. The CDR3 DNA is TGTGCCAGCAGTTACTCTTCGACAGGGGTTCAGCCCCAGCATTTT.